The 4 T cell receptor beta chains given below trace back to one sample, sequenced in a study of cytomegalovirus exposure and HLA in healthy donors. The PCR contained 60 Vbeta and 13 Jbeta primers. The repertoire was sequenced with immunoSEQ multiplex PCR; TCRdb's copy has only in-frame clones and lacks some. The sample has about 150,000 clones; 60% to 80% are singletons. The sequenced sample was PBMCs. Receptors originate from a woman aged 50 to 60 in good health and CMV-seropositive.

CDR3 DNA sequence: TGTGCCAGTAGTATCTCTAGTAACTCTCCTGAAGCTTTCTTT. Translation gives CASSISSNSPEAFF. The genes are TRBV19 and TRBJ1-1; no reliable D call. V lost 3 bases and J lost 6, with 14 bases in between. Germline loops: CDR1 LNHDA, CDR2 SQIVND (reference sequence). The length of the CDR3 is 14 residues.

This clone was found a few times. The chain uses TRBV10-3 and TRBJ1-4, with TRBD1 matching 8 bases. The germline CDR1 and CDR2 sequences are ENHRY and SYGVKD. This CDR3 spans 14 amino acids. J gave up 5 bases and V 2 bases, and 1 base lay outside the gene matches. The CDR3 DNA is TGTGCCATCAGTGAGGGACAGGGCAATGAAAAACTGTTTTTT. It specifies CAISEGQGNEKLFF.

The rearrangement joins TRBV6-1 to TRBJ2-3; TRBD2 aligns across 8 bases. This CDR3 spans 15 amino acids. The germline gives CDR1 MNHNS, CDR2 SASEGT. The ends lost 7 bases at V and 4 bases at J; junction bases unmatched: 10. The CDR3, as DNA: TGTGCCAGCAAGGTACGGGGACTAGTCGCAGATACGCAGTATTTT. Its translation: CASKVRGLVADTQYF.

The CDR3 nucleotides read TGTGCCAGCACTCTGGACAGGGTAGCCTACAATGAGCAGTTCTTC. It is translated as CASTLDRVAYNEQFF. The genes are TRBV6-6 and TRBJ2-1, with 8 bases identical to TRBD1. Germline CDR1 reads MNHNY; CDR2 reads SVGAGI (reference sequence). V shed 7 bases, J shed 2 bases, and the junction held 7 bases outside the gene matches. This CDR3 contains 15 residues.